This T cell receptor (beta chain) derives from a study of blood T cells in healthy people across ages. V lost 4 bases and J 2 bases, leaving 10 bases between the germline ends. Germline assignment: CDR1 SQVTM and CDR2 ANQGSEA. The CDR3 length is 13 residues. Sample-barcoded 5' priming and a J-beta primer mix drove a second PCR of roughly 7 to 11 cycles. Each cDNA molecule received a tag from a template-switch adaptor that had 12 random nucleotides. MiXCR, applied by TCRdb to the 5' RACE reads, yields one record per CDR3 protein. The sample lists 1.4 million or so distinct CDR3 sequences; approximately 42% were seen once. Study observations and caveats: In these data, TCR beta diversity tracked strongly with naive T cell percentage.

For this clonotype: The target antigen is unknown.

This sequence was found in a woman in her late teens or twenties in good health. Sample: blood. V is TRBV29-1 and J is TRBJ2-3; D is undetermined. CDR3 amino acids: CSVGSELTDTQYF. CDR3 bases: TGCAGCGTTGGATCCGAGCTCACAGATACGCAGTATTTT.